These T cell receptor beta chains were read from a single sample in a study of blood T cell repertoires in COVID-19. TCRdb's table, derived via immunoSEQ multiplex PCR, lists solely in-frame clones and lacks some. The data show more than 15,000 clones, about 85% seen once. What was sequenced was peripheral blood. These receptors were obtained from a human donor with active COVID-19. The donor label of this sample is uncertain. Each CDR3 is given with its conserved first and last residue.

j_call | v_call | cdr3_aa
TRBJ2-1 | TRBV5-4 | CASSSGLAGGANNEQFF
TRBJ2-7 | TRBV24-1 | CATRKQADSYEQYF
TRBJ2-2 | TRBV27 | CASSLRDGRTGELFF
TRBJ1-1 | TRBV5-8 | CASSLSGQGNTEAFF
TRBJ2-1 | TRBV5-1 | CASSQDGEEYNEQFF
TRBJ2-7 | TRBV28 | CASSLRGREQYF
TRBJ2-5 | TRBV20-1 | CSADRGETQYF
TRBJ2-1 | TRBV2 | CASRRLVNEQFF
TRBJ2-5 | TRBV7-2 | CASSSGARFQETQYF
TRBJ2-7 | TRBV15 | CATSRETLDGTSGFLWQYF
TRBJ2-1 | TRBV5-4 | CASRLLAGTTYNEQFF
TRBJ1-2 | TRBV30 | CAWSVGQGATNYGYTF
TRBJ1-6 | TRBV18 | CASSPPWEDSPLHF
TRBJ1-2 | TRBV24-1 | CATSDGTGTGGNDGYTF
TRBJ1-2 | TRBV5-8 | CASSLDRRVYGYTF
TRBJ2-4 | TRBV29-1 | CSVASLQGAENIQYF
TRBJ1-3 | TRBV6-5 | CASVDSYSGNTIYF
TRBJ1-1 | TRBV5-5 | CASSWSSYMNTEAFF
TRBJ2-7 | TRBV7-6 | CASSPETDYEQYF
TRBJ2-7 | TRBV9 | CASRPGQGVNGEQYF
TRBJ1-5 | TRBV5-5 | CASSQPQGPQRPQHF
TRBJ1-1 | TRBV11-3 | CASSLGGVTEAFF
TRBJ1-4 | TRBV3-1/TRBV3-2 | CASSQATGTNEKLFF
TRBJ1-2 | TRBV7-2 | CASSLNRGGNYGYTF
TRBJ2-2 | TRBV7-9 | CASRQTGSGGTGELFF
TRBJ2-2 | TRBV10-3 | CAISAGREELFF
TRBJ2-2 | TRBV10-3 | CAIGSSVRDTGELFF
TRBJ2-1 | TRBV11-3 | CASSVGLAGAYNEQFF
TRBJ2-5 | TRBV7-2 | CASSFGSGGVQETQYF
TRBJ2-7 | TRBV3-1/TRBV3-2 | CASSQDLVWWIGGGEQYF
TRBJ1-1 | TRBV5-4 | CASSGWGGNTEAFF
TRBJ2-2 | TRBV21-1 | CASGPPPSDPGELFF
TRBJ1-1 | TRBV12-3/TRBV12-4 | CASSAGVGTEAFF
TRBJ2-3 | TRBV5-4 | CAGRSGRQTDTQYF
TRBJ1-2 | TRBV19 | CASRDRGHGYTF
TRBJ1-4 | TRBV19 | CASSMGQGSEKLFF
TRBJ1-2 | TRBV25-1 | CASSSLLYGYTF
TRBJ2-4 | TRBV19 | CASSMQGIAKNIQYF
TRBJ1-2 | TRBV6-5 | CASSLGGDGYTF
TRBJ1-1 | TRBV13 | CASSSWTDHTEAFF
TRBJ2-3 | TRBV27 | CASSWGLAGTDTQYF